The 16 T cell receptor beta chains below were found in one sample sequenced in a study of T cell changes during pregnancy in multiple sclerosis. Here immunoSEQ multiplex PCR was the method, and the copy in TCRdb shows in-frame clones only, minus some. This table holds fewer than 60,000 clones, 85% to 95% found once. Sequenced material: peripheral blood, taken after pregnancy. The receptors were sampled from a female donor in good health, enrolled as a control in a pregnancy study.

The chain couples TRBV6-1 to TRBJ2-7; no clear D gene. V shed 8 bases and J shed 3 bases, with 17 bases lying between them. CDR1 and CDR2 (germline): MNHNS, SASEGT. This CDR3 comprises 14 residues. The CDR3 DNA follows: TGTGCCAGCGGGTCGGCAGGTGTTCTCTACGAGCAGTACTTC. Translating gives CASGSAGVLYEQYF.

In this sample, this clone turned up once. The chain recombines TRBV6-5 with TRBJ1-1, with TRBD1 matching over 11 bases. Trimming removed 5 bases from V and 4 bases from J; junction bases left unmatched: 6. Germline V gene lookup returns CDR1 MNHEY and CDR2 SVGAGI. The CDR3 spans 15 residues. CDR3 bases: TGTGCCAGCAGTCCATCCGGGACAGGGGGCACTGAAGCTTTCTTT. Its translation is CASSPSGTGGTEAFF.

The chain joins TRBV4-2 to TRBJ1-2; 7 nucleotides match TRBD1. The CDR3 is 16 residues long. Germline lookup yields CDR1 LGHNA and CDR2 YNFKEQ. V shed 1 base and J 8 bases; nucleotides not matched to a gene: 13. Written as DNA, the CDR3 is TGTGCCAGCAGCCAAGGGGAAGGACAGGACCCTTGGGGCTACACCTTC. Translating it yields CASSQGEGQDPWGYTF.

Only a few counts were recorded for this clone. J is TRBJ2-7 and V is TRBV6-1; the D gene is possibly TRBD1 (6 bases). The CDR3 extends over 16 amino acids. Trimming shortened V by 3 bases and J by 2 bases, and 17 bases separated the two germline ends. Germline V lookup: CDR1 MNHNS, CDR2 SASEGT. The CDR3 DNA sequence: TGTGCCAGCAGTGATATCCGGGACACAATAACCTACGAGCAGTACTTC. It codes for CASSDIRDTITYEQYF.

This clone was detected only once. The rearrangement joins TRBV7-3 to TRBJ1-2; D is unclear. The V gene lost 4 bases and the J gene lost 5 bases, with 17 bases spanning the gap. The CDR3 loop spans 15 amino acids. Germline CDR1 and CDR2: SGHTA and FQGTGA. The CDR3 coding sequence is TGTGCCAGCAGCTCTCCGGGATACAGAGGGTATGGCTACACCTTC. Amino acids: CASSSPGYRGYGYTF. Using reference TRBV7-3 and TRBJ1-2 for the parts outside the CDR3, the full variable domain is GAGVSQTPSNKVTEKGKYVELRCDPISGHTALYWYRQSLGQGPEFLIYFQGTGAADDSGLPNDRFFAVRPEGSVSTLKIQRTERGDSAVYLCASSSPGYRGYGYTFGSGTRLTVV.

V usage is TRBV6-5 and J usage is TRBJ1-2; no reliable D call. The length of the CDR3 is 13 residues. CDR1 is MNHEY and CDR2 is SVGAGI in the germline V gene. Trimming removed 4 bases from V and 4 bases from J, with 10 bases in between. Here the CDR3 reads CASSLSGSYGYTF. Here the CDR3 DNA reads TGTGCCAGCAGTTTATCAGGATCCTATGGCTACACCTTC.

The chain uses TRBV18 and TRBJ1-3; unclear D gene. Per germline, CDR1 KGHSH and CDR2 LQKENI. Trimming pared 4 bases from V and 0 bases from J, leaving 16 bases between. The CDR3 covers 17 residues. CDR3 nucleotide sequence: TGTGCCAGCTCACTCGCGCCTTTCCAGGTCTCTGGAAACACCATATATTTT. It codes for CASSLAPFQVSGNTIYF.

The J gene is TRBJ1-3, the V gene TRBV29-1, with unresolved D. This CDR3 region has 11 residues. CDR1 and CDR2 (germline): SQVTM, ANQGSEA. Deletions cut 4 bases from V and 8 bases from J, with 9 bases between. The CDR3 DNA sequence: TGCAGCGTTGCCGATCCGGACACCATATATTTT. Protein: CSVADPDTIYF.

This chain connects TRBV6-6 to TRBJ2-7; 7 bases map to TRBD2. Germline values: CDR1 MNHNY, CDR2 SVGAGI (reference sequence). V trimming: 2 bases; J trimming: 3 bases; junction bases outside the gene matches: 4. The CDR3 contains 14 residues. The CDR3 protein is CASSYRRGSYEQYF. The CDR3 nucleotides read TGTGCCAGCAGTTACAGGCGGGGGAGCTACGAGCAGTACTTC.

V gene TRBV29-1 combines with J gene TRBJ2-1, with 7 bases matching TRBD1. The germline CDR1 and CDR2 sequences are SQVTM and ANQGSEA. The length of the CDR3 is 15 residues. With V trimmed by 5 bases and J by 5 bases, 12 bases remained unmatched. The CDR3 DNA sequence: TGCAGCGTTCACTTCACAGGGGCGGTAGACAATGAGCAGTTCTTC. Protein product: CSVHFTGAVDNEQFF.

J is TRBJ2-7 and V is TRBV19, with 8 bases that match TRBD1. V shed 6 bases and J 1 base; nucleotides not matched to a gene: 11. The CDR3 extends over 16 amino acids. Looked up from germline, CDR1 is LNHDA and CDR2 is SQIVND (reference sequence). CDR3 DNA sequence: TGTGCCAGTAGCCTCCAAGGACAGGGCTTTTCCTACGAGCAGTACTTC. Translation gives CASSLQGQGFSYEQYF.

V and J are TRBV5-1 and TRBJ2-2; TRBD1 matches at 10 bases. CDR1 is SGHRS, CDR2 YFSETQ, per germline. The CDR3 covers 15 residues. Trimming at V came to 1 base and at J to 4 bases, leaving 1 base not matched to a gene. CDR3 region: CASSLRDRGTGELFF. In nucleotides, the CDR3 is TGCGCCAGCAGCTTGCGGGACAGGGGCACCGGGGAGCTGTTTTTT.

The CDR3 DNA sequence: TGTGCCTGGAGTAGAGGGTCGGCAATCTATGGCTACACCTTC. It yields the protein CAWSRGSAIYGYTF. The chain joins TRBV30 to TRBJ1-2; D call uncertain. Trimming stripped 2 bases from V and 4 bases from J, with 14 bases between. CDR3 length: 14 amino acids. In germline, CDR1 is GTSNPN, CDR2 SVGIG (reference sequence).

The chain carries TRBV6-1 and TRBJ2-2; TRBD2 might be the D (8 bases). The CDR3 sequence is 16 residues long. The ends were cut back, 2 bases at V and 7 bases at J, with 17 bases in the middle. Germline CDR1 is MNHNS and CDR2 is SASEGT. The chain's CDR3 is CASSERGPRGGGELFF. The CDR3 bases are TGTGCCAGCAGTGAAAGGGGGCCACGGGGGGGCGGGGAGCTGTTTTTT.

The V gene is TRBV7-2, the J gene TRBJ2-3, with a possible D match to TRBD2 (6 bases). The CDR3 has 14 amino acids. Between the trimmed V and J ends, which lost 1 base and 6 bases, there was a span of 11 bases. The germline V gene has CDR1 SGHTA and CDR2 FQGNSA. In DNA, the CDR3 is TGTGCCAGCAGCTTAGAGGGCGGGGTTGATACGCAGTATTTT. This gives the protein CASSLEGGVDTQYF. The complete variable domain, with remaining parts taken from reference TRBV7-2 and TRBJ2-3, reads GAGVSQSPSNKVTEKGKDVELRCDPISGHTALYWYRQSLGQGLEFLIYFQGNSAPDKSGLPSDRFSAERTGGSVSTLTIQRTQQEDSAVYLCASSLEGGVDTQYFGPGTRLTVL.

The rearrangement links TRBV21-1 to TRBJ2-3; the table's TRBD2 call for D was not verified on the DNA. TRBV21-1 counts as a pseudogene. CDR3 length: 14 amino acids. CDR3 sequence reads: CASSRLANTDTQYF. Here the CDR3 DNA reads TGTGCCAGCAGCCGACTAGCGAACACAGATACGCAGTATTTT.